Sequencing of this T cell receptor (beta chain) was carried out in a study of TIL therapy for anti-PD-1-resistant metastatic lung cancer. Overall study context: Tumors had a median PD-L1 proportion score of 4.5% to 7%.

Germline lookup yields CDR1 MNHEY and CDR2 SVGAGI. V lost 10 bases to trimming and J lost 0 bases, with 10 bases between them. This CDR3 comprises 13 residues. Note on this clone: The antigen is not known.

General study results and limits: This highly selected cohort may not generalize to typical lung cancer patients. TIL clonotype persistence in blood showed no apparent association with response.

The libraries were made with immunoSEQ v3. Sequenced by immunoSEQ multiplex PCR; TCRdb stores in-frame clones only, minus some. The table has approximately 53,000 clones, roughly 85% seen once. Time point reported: pre-treatment sample, taken before nivolumab and TIL therapy. The material was blood, obtained at baseline. This receptor was obtained from a woman aged 25-80 years with non-small cell lung cancer. The chain has TRBV6-5 and TRBJ1-3; D unresolved. In DNA, the CDR3 is TGTGCCACCTTCGTGAGCTCTGGAAACACCATATATTTT. It translates to CATFVSSGNTIYF.